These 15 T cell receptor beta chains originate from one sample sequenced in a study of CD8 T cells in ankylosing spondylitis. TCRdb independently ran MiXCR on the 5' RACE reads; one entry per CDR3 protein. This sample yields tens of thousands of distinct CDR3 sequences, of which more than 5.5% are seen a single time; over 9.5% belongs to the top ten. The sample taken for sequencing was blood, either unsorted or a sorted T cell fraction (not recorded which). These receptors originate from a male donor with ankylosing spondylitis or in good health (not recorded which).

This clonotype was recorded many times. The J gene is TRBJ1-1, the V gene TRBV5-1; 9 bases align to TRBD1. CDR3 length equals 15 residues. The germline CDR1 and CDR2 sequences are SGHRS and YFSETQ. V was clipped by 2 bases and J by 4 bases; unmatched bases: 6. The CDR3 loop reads CASSFRDRASTEAFF. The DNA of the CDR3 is TGCGCCAGCAGCTTCCGGGACAGGGCCAGCACTGAAGCTTTCTTT.

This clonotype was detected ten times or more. CDR3 protein: CASSQGRTSGRYEQFF. Written as DNA, the CDR3 is TGTGCCAGCAGCCAAGGAAGGACTAGCGGGAGATATGAGCAGTTCTTC. The gene calls are TRBV3-1 and TRBJ2-1; 13 bases are shared with TRBD2. This CDR3 is built from 16 residues. CDR1 is LGHDT and CDR2 is YNNKEL in the germline V gene (reference sequence). Germline trimming cut 1 base from V and 8 bases from J; bases unmatched to any gene: 5.

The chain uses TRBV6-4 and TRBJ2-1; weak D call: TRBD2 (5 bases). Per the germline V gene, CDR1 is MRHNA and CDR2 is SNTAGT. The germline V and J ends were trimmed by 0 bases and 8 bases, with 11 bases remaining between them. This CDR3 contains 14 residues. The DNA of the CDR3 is TGTGCCAGCAGTGACTCGGGCCCGGAGGATGAGCAGTTCTTC. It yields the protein CASSDSGPEDEQFF.

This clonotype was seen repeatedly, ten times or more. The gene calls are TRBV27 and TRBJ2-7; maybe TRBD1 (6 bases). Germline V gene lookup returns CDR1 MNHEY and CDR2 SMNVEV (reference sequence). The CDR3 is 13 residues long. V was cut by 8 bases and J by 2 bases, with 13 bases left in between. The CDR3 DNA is TGTGCCAGCTCGTCTCAGGGGACCTACGAGCAGTACTTC. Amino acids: CASSSQGTYEQYF.

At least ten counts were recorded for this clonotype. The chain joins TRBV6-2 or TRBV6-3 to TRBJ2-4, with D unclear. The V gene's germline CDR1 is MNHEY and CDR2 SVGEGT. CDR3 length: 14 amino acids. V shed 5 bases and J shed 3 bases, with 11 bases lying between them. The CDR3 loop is CASSSLEVKNIQYF. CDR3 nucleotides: TGTGCCAGCAGTAGCCTAGAAGTCAAAAACATTCAGTACTTC.

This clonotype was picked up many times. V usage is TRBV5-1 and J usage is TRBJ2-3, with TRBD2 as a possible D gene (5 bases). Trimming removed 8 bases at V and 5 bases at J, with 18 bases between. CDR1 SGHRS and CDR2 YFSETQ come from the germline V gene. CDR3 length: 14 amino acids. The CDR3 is CASNPSGLGDTQYF. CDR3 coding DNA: TGCGCCAGTAACCCAAGCGGTCTTGGAGATACGCAGTATTTT.

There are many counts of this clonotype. CDR3 protein: CASSQDRSYNEQFF. CDR3 bases: TGTGCCAGCAGCCAGGACAGGTCCTACAATGAGCAGTTCTTC. The chain recombines TRBV4-2 with TRBJ2-1; 7 nucleotides align to TRBD1. Germline assignment: CDR1 LGHNA and CDR2 YNFKEQ. V dropped 3 bases and J dropped 1; count of bases not matched to a gene: 0. This CDR3 is 14 amino acids long.

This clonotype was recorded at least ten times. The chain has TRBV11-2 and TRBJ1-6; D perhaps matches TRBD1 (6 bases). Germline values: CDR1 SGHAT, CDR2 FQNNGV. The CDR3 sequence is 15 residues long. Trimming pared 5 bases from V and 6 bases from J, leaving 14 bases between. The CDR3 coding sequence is TGTGCCAGCAGCAACAGGGAGGTCGGTAATTCACCCCTCCACTTT. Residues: CASSNREVGNSPLHF.

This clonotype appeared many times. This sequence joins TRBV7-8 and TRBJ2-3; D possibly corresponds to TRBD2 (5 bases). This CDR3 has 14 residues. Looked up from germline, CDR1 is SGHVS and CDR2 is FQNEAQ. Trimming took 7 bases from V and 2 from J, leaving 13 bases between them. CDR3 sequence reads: CASTVWEITDTQYF. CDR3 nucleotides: TGTGCCAGCACCGTCTGGGAGATCACAGATACGCAGTATTTT. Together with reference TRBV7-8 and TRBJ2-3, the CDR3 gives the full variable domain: GAGVSQSPRYKVAKRGQDVALRCDPISGHVSLFWYQQALGQGPEFLTYFQNEAQLDKSGLPSDRFFAERPEGSVSTLKIQRTQQEDSAVYLCASTVWEITDTQYFGPGTRLTVL.

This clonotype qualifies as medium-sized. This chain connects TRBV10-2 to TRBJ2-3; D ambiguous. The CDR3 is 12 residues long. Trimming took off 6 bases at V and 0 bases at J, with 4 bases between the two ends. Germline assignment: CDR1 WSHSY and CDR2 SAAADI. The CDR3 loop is CASSLSTDTQYF. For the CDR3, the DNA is TGCGCCAGCAGCCTAAGCACAGATACGCAGTATTTT.

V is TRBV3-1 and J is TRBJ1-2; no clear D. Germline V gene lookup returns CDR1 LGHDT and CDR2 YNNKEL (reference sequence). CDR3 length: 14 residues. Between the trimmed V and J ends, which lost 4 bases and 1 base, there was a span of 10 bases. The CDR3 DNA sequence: TGTGCCAGCAGCCTCACAGAAGATAACTATGGCTACACCTTC. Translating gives CASSLTEDNYGYTF.

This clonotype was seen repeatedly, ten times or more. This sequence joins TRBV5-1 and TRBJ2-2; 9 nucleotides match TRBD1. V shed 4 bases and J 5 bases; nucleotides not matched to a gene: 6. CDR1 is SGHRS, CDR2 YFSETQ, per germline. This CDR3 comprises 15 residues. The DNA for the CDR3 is TGCGCCAGCAGCAACGACAGGGGGAAAACCGGGGAGCTGTTTTTT. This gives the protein CASSNDRGKTGELFF.

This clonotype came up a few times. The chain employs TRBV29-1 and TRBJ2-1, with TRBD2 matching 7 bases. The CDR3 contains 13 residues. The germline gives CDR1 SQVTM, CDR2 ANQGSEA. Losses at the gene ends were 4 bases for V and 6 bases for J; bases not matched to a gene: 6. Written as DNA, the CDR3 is TGCAGCGTTGGTCTCGCGGGAGTCAATGAGCAGTTCTTC. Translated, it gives CSVGLAGVNEQFF.

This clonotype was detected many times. The DNA of the CDR3 is TGTGCCAGCAGTTTTCTCGGCATTCAGTACTTC. This codes for CASSFLGIQYF. The J gene is TRBJ2-4, the V gene TRBV12-3 or TRBV12-4, with D hard to call. The CDR3 sequence is 11 residues long. Trimming took 3 bases from V and 9 from J, leaving 6 bases between them.

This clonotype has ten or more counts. The CDR3 sequence: CASSPTGNTGELFF. The CDR3 nucleotides read TGTGCCAGCAGCCCGACAGGGAACACCGGGGAGCTGTTTTTT. The chain has TRBV3-1 and TRBJ2-2; a weak D match, TRBD1 (6 bases). The V gene lost 4 bases and the J gene lost 1 base, with 7 bases spanning the gap. Germline V lookup: CDR1 LGHDT, CDR2 YNNKEL (reference sequence). CDR3 length equals 14 residues.